These 22 T cell receptor beta chains came from one sample sequenced in a study of Graves' ophthalmopathy and Graves' hyperthyroidism. TCR beta CDR3 amplification used RNA transcripts. HTBI-primed first-round RT-PCR preceded second-round multiplex PCR. TCRdb reprocessed the multiplex PCR reads via MiXCR and lists one record per CDR3 protein. The sample contains a few hundred thousand distinct CDR3 sequences, 39% of which appear only once. Sequencing was carried out using peripheral blood or thyroid tissue (not recorded which). All receptors come from an adult man with Graves' hyperthyroidism.

This clonotype has a count of ten or more. V gene TRBV29-1 combines with J gene TRBJ2-2; TRBD2 might be the D (5 bases). Trimming shortened V by 7 bases and J by 2 bases, and 14 bases separated the two germline ends. The CDR3 is made up of 14 amino acids. Germline V gene sequence: CDR1 SQVTM, CDR2 ANQGSEA. In DNA form, the CDR3 reads TGCAGCGGACGGTGGCGGGCTAACACCGGGGAGCTGTTTTTT. Its translation: CSGRWRANTGELFF.

Of note for this clonotype: A much larger clonotype is one base distant, so this may be a read error. This chain joins TRBV4-3 and TRBJ1-1; D unclear. The CDR3 is 14 residues long. CDR1 LGHNA and CDR2 YSLEER come from the germline V gene. CDR3 nucleotides: TGCACCAGCAGCCAAGATCCAAGGAACACTGAAGCTTTCTTT. It codes for CTSSQDPRNTEAFF.

With respect to this clonotype: A read error may explain this, as a much larger clone is one base away. This chain links TRBV6-1 with TRBJ1-3, with 8 bases identical to TRBD1. Germline V gene sequence: CDR1 MNHNS, CDR2 SASEGT. The CDR3 is 14 amino acids. The ends lost 10 bases at V and 7 bases at J; junction bases unmatched: 12. CDR3 protein: CANTMTGASNTIYF. Written as DNA, the CDR3 is TGTGCCAACACCATGACAGGGGCGAGCAACACCATATATTTT.

As regards this clonotype: An end of the junction differs from the germline gene, which may be a read error. The J gene is TRBJ2-5, the V gene TRBV7-2; TRBD2 aligns across 11 bases. The CDR3 runs to 17 residues. Germline V gives CDR1 SGHTA, CDR2 FQGNSA. CDR3 amino acids: CASSQGRLAGGQEAQYF. The DNA of the CDR3 is TGTGCCAGCAGCCAAGGACGCCTAGCGGGGGGCCAAGAGGCCCAGTACTTC.

This clonotype was detected a few times. The chain recombines TRBV27 with TRBJ1-6; D perhaps matches TRBD1 (6 bases). Trimming shortened V by 7 bases and J by 6 bases, and 16 bases separated the two germline ends. Germline assignment: CDR1 MNHEY and CDR2 SMNVEV (reference sequence). This CDR3 is 15 amino acids long. In nucleotides, the CDR3 is TGTGCCAGCACCCCAGCGGGGGCAAGTAATTCACCCCTCCACTTT. The encoded protein is CASTPAGASNSPLHF.

This clonotype was counted ten times or more. The CDR3, as DNA: TGTGCCAGCAGTAGAAGGGAAGAAGAGACCCAGTACTTC. Protein sequence: CASSRREEETQYF. This sequence joins TRBV27 and TRBJ2-5; D gene unclear. Trimming removed 5 bases at V and 3 bases at J, with 10 bases between. In germline, CDR1 is MNHEY, CDR2 SMNVEV (reference sequence). CDR3 length equals 13 residues.

The CDR3 sequence: CSASRTGENTGELFF. The CDR3 nucleotides are TGCAGTGCTTCTCGGACGGGCGAGAACACCGGGGAGCTGTTTTTT. This chain uses TRBV20-1 with TRBJ2-2; D gene uncertain. With 5 bases removed from V and 1 base from J, the gap between germline ends came to 14 bases. Germline V gene data show CDR1 as DFQATT and CDR2 as SNEGSKA (reference sequence). The CDR3 length is 15 residues.

This clonotype was detected ten times or more. This chain connects TRBV11-2 to TRBJ1-4; D is possibly TRBD1 (5 bases). CDR1 is SGHAT, CDR2 FQNNGV, per germline. This CDR3 has 15 residues. Trimming took 5 bases from V and 6 from J, leaving 16 bases between them. This chain's CDR3 is CASSRWDGPDEKLFF. The DNA of the CDR3 is TGTGCCAGCAGCCGCTGGGACGGACCAGATGAAAAACTGTTTTTT.

This clonotype was found many times. The rearrangement joins TRBV10-3 to TRBJ1-4; 8 nucleotides agree with TRBD1. Per the germline V gene, CDR1 is ENHRY and CDR2 is SYGVKD. V was clipped by 3 bases and J by 6 bases; unmatched bases: 9. The CDR3 loop spans 16 amino acids. CDR3 bases: TGTGCCATCAGTGATCATATGACAGGGGAATATGAAAAACTGTTTTTT. It specifies CAISDHMTGEYEKLFF.

This clonotype was recorded many times. V is TRBV25-1 and J is TRBJ2-7, with D perhaps matching TRBD1 (5 bases). This CDR3 spans 15 amino acids. The V and J ends lost 2 bases and 0 bases respectively, with 11 bases between them. Germline V CDR1 and CDR2: MGHDK, SYGVNS. The CDR3 nucleotides are TGTGCCAGCAGTGAAGGGGCGGCACGCTCCTACGAGCAGTACTTC. Translated, it gives CASSEGAARSYEQYF.

The chain carries TRBV3-1 and TRBJ1-2, with TRBD1 identical over 10 bases. The V gene's germline CDR1 is LGHDT and CDR2 YNNKEL (reference sequence). The CDR3 sequence is 14 residues long. J was trimmed by 8 bases and V by 6 bases; bases with no gene match: 9. CDR3 DNA: TGTGCCAGCAGTCTCGGGACAGGGGAGGAAGGCTACACCTTC. Translating it yields CASSLGTGEEGYTF.

The sample holds many counts of this clonotype. This chain connects TRBV5-8 to TRBJ1-1, with D uncertain. With 2 bases removed from V and 5 bases from J, the gap between germline ends came to 16 bases. Per germline, CDR1 SGHTS and CDR2 YDEGEE. The CDR3 has 15 amino acids. The CDR3 loop reads CASSFASLGGTEAFF. The CDR3 DNA follows: TGTGCCAGCAGCTTTGCGAGCCTTGGCGGGACTGAAGCTTTCTTT. Drawing the rest from reference TRBV5-8 and TRBJ1-1, the complete variable domain is EAGVTQSPTHLIKTRGQQATLRCSPISGHTSVYWYQQALGLGLQFLLWYDEGEERNRGNFPPRFSGRQFPNYSSELNVNALELEDSALYLCASSFASLGGTEAFFGQGTRLTVV.

The J gene is TRBJ2-3, the V gene TRBV12-3 or TRBV12-4; 8 bases agree with TRBD2. The CDR3 covers 15 residues. The trim removed 7 bases at V and 0 bases at J, leaving 6 bases unmatched. The CDR3 reads CASIPSGGSTDTQYF. In DNA, the CDR3 is TGTGCCAGCATCCCGAGCGGGGGAAGCACAGATACGCAGTATTTT.

This clonotype was seen at least ten times. This chain links TRBV11-2 with TRBJ1-5; TRBD1 agrees at 8 bases. V was clipped by 4 bases and J by 6 bases; unmatched bases: 5. This CDR3 has 14 residues. Germline loops: CDR1 SGHAT, CDR2 FQNNGV. The CDR3 DNA is TGTGCCAGCAGCTCACAGGGGGTTGGTCAGCCCCAGCATTTT. Translation gives CASSSQGVGQPQHF.

This clonotype has ten or more counts. J is TRBJ2-5 and V is TRBV24-1; D could derive from TRBD1 or TRBD2 (5 bases each). The V gene's germline CDR1 is KGHDR and CDR2 SFDVKD. The ends were cut back, 4 bases at V and 7 bases at J, with 15 bases in the middle. The CDR3 consists of 14 residues. The chain's CDR3 is CATSETGTQGTQYF. The CDR3 nucleotides read TGTGCCACCAGTGAAACCGGGACGCAGGGGACCCAGTACTTC.

This chain uses TRBV7-2 with TRBJ1-1; 7 bases fit TRBD1. The CDR3 runs to 12 residues. The V gene's germline CDR1 is SGHTA and CDR2 FQGNSA. The trim removed 10 bases at V and 1 base at J, leaving 3 bases unmatched. CDR3 amino acids: CANRGRNTEAFF. CDR3 nucleotides: TGTGCCAACAGGGGCCGGAACACTGAAGCTTTCTTT.

Regarding this clonotype: It may be a read error: a sequence one base away is much more abundant. As the CDR3 is not closed by the conserved phenylalanine or tryptophan, this likely results from a read error. The chain is built from TRBV5-5 and TRBJ1-5; no firm D call. Germline lookup yields CDR1 SGHKS and CDR2 YYEKEE (reference sequence). The CDR3 length is 15 residues. CDR3 sequence (DNA): TGCGCCAGCAGCCAAGCAAATCTGGGCCATCAGCCCCAGCATCTT. Its translation is CASSQANLGHQPQHL.

This clonotype was counted only a few times. The V and J genes are TRBV12-3 or TRBV12-4 and TRBJ1-5; 7 positions match TRBD1. The CDR3 is 18 amino acids. V shed 5 bases, J shed 0 bases, and the junction held 13 bases outside the gene matches. Here the CDR3 reads CASSPGTESLYSNQPQHF. The CDR3 coding sequence is TGTGCCAGCAGTCCAGGGACAGAATCTCTATATAGCAATCAGCCCCAGCATTTT.

This clonotype has at least ten counts. This chain joins TRBV5-8 and TRBJ1-1; maybe TRBD1 (6 bases). Germline V CDR1 and CDR2: SGHTS, YDEGEE. V was pared by 3 bases and J by 1 base, with 22 bases between. This CDR3 contains 18 residues. CDR3 sequence (DNA): TGTGCCAGCAGCTCGGAGGCTGGGGGCGCGTACGGGAACACTGAAGCTTTCTTT. This encodes CASSSEAGGAYGNTEAFF.

This clonotype has ten or more counts. This chain links TRBV5-1 with TRBJ2-2; the D is unclear. This CDR3 comprises 17 residues. V lost 0 bases and J 1 base, leaving 13 bases between the germline ends. Germline CDR1 SGHRS, CDR2 YFSETQ. CDR3 in amino acids: CASSLVGLWGNTGELFF. The DNA for the CDR3 is TGCGCCAGCAGCTTGGTGGGATTATGGGGGAACACCGGGGAGCTGTTTTTT.

Many counts were recorded for this clonotype. The V call is TRBV4-1, the J call TRBJ2-7; either TRBD1 or TRBD2 may supply D (6 bases each). Germline lookup yields CDR1 MGHRA and CDR2 YSYEKL. This CDR3 has 16 residues. Trimming shortened V by 2 bases and J by 5 bases, and 19 bases separated the two germline ends. This CDR3 is CASSQSPRGPGDEQYF. The CDR3 DNA reads TGCGCCAGCAGCCAATCCCCCCGGGGGCCCGGTGACGAGCAGTACTTC.

This clonotype was found many times. V and J are TRBV6-5 and TRBJ2-5; D possibly corresponds to TRBD1 (5 bases). Trimming took off 0 bases at V and 1 base at J, with 6 bases between the two ends. CDR1 is MNHEY and CDR2 is SVGAGI in the germline V gene. The CDR3 length is 14 residues. The CDR3 loop reads CASSYSGPQETQYF. In DNA, the CDR3 is TGTGCCAGCAGTTACTCGGGGCCCCAAGAGACCCAGTACTTC.